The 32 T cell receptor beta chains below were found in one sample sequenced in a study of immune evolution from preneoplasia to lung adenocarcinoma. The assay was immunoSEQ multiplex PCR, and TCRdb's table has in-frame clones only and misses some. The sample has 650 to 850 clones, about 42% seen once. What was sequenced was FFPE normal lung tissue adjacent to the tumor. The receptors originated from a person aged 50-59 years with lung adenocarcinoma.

CDR3 in DNA: TGCAGCGGACAGGGGGCTGGGAACACCGGGGAGCTGTTTTTT. Protein product: CSGQGAGNTGELFF. The rearrangement joins TRBV29-1 to TRBJ2-2; TRBD1 aligns across 10 bases. Trimming took 7 bases from V and 1 from J; bases not matched to a gene: 3. The germline CDR1 and CDR2 sequences are SQVTM and ANQGSEA. The CDR3 is made up of 14 amino acids.

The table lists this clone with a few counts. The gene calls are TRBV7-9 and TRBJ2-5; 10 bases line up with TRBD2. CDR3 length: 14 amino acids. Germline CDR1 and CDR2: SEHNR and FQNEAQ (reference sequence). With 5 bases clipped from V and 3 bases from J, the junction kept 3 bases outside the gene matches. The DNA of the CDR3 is TGTGCCAGCAGCGACAGCGGGGGGGAAGAGACCCAGTACTTC. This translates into CASSDSGGEETQYF.

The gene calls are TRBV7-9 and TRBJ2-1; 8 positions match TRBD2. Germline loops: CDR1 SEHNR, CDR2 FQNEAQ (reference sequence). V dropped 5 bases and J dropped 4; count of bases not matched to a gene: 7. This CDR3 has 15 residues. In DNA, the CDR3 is TGTGCCAGCAGCCCCAATAGCGGGGCATACAATGAGCAGTTCTTC. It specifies CASSPNSGAYNEQFF.

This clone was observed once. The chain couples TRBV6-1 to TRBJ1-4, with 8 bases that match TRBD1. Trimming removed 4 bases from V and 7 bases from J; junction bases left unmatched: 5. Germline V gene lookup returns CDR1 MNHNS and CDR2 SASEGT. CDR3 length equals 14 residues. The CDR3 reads CASSVGQGTEKLFF. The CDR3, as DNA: TGTGCCAGCAGTGTAGGACAGGGCACTGAAAAACTGTTTTTT.

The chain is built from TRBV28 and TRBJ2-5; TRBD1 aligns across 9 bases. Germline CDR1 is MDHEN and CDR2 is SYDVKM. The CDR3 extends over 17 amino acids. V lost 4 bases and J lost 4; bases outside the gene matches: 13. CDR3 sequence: CASSSSRSGTGRETQYF. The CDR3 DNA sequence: TGTGCCAGCAGTTCCAGTAGGTCAGGGACAGGGAGAGAGACCCAGTACTTC.

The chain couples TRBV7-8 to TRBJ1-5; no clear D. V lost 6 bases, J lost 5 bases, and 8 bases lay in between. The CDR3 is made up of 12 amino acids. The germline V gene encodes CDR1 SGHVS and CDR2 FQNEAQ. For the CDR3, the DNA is TGTGCCAGCAGTGGCAGTCATCAGCCCCAGCATTTT. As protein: CASSGSHQPQHF. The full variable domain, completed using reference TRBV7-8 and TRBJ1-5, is GAGVSQSPRYKVAKRGQDVALRCDPISGHVSLFWYQQALGQGPEFLTYFQNEAQLDKSGLPSDRFFAERPEGSVSTLKIQRTQQEDSAVYLCASSGSHQPQHFGDGTRLSIL.

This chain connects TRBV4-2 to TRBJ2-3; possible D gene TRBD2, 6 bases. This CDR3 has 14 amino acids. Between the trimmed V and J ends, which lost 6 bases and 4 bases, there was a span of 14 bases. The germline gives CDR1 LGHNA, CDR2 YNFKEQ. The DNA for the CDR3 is TGTGCCAGCAGTCGCGGGGATTCCCCAGATACGCAGTATTTT. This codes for CASSRGDSPDTQYF.

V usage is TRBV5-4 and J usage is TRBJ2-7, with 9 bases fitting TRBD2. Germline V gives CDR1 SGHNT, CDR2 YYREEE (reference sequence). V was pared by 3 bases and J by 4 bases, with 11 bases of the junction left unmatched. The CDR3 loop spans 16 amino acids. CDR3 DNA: TGTGCCAGCAGCTCGGGGCCGCGGACTAGCGTTTACGAGCAGTACTTC. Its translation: CASSSGPRTSVYEQYF.

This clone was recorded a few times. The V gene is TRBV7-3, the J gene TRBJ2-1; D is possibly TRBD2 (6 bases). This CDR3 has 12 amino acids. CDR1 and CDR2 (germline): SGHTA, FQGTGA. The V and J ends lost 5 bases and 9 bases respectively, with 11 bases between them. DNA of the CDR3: TGTGCCAGCAGCCGGGCCGGGGGTGAGCAGTTCTTC. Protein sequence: CASSRAGGEQFF.

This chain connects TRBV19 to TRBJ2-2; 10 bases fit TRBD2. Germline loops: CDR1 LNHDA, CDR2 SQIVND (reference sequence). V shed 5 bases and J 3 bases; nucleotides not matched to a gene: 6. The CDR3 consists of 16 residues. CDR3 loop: CASSVQRGGHTGELFF. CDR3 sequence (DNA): TGTGCCAGTAGTGTTCAGCGGGGGGGCCACACCGGGGAGCTGTTTTTT.

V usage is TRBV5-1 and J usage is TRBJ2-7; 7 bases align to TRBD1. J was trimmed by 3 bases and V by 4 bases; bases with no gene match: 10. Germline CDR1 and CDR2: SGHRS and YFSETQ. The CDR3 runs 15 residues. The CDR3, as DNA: TGCGCCAGCAGCGACCCCGGGACAGAACTCTACGAGCAGTACTTC. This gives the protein CASSDPGTELYEQYF.

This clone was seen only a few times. CDR3 loop: CASSPTPGQGGTYEQYF. CDR3 nucleotides: TGTGCCAGCAGCCCTACTCCGGGACAGGGAGGGACCTACGAGCAGTACTTC. The chain combines TRBV7-9 with TRBJ2-7; 9 nucleotides match TRBD1. The germline V gene has CDR1 SEHNR and CDR2 FQNEAQ (reference sequence). The CDR3 has 17 amino acids. V lost 5 bases to trimming and J lost 2 bases; unmatched junction nucleotides: 13.

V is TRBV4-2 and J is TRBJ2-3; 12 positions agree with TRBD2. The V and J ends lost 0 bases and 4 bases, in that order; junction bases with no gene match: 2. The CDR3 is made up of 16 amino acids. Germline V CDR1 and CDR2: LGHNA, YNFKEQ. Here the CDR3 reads CASSQDRTSGADTQYF. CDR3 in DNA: TGTGCCAGCAGCCAAGATCGGACTAGCGGGGCAGATACGCAGTATTTT.

CDR3 DNA: TGCGCCAGCAGCCCCGACCCCGGGACGGAACCCAATGAGCAGTTCTTC. Encoded protein: CASSPDPGTEPNEQFF. The J gene is TRBJ2-1, the V gene TRBV5-1; the D gene could be TRBD1 or TRBD2 (5 bases each). This CDR3 has 16 residues. Germline CDR1 is SGHRS and CDR2 is YFSETQ. Trimming cost V 4 bases and J 6 bases, with 20 bases left between them.

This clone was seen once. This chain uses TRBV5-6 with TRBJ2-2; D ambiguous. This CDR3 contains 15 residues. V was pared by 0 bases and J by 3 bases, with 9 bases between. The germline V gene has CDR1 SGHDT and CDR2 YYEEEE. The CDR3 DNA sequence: TGTGCCAGCAGCTTGGAGAACTTATACACCGGGGAGCTGTTTTTT. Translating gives CASSLENLYTGELFF.

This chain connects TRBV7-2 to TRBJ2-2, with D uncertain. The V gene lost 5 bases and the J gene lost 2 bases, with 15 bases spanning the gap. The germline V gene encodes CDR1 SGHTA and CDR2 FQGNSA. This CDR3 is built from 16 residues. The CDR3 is CASSPALSTNTGELFF. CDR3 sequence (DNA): TGTGCCAGCAGCCCCGCGCTCTCCACCAACACCGGGGAGCTGTTTTTT.

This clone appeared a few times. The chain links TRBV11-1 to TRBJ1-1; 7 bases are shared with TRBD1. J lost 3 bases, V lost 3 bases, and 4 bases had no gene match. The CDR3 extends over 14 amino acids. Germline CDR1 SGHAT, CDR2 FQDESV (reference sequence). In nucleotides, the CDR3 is TGTGCCAGCAGCTTTTACAGGGGAGACACTGAAGCTTTCTTT. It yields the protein CASSFYRGDTEAFF.

The CDR3 is CASSPRAGDNEKLFF. The DNA of the CDR3 is TGTGCCAGCTCACCACGTGCAGGGGATAATGAAAAACTGTTTTTT. The chain is built from TRBV18 and TRBJ1-4; TRBD1 is a possible D gene (6 bases). CDR3 size: 15 residues. With 1 base removed from V and 4 bases from J, the gap between germline ends came to 10 bases. CDR1 is KGHSH, CDR2 LQKENI, per germline.

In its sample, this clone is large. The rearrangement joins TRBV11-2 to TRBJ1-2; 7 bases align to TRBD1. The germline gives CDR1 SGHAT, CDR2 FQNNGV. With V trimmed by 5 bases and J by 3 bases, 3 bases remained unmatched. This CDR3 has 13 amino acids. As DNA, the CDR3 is TGTGCCAGCAGCCCCGGACAGGACTATGGCTACACCTTC. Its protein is CASSPGQDYGYTF.

CDR3 protein: CAISVREDEAFF. The CDR3 DNA reads as TGTGCCATCAGCGTCCGAGAGGACGAAGCTTTCTTT. The chain carries TRBV10-3 and TRBJ1-1; no definite D call. The CDR3 length is 12 residues. V was cut by 6 bases and J by 8 bases, with 13 bases left in between. CDR1 ENHRY and CDR2 SYGVKD come from the germline V gene.

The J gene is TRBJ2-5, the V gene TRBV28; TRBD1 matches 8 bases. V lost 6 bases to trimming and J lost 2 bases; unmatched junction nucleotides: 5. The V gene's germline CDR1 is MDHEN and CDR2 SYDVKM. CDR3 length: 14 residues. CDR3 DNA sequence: TGTGCCAGCAGCCGTGACAGGGGTCAAGAGACCCAGTACTTC. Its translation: CASSRDRGQETQYF.

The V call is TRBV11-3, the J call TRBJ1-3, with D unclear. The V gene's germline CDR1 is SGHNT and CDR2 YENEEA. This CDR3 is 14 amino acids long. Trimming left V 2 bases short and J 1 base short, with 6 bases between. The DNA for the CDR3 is TGTGCCAGCAGCTTAATTGTTTCTGGAAACACCATATATTTT. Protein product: CASSLIVSGNTIYF.

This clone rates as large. The CDR3 coding sequence is TGTGCCAGCAGGGCCACTTATGAGGCCAATCAGCCCCAGCATTTT. This translates into CASRATYEANQPQHF. The gene calls are TRBV6-5 and TRBJ1-5; D not resolved. Trimming removed 6 bases at V and 3 bases at J, with 15 bases between. CDR3 size: 15 residues. Looked up from germline, CDR1 is MNHEY and CDR2 is SVGAGI.

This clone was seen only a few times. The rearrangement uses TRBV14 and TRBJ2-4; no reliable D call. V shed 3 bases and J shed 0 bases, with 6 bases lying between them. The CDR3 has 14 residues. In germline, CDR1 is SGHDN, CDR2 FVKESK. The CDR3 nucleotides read TGTGCCAGCAGCCAGCGTGGAGCCAAAAACATTCAGTACTTC. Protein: CASSQRGAKNIQYF.

The CDR3 DNA is TGCAGCGTACCCCGAGTTGGGGATTACAATGAGCAGTTCTTC. Amino acid sequence: CSVPRVGDYNEQFF. This chain uses TRBV29-1 with TRBJ2-1, with D uncertain. Trimming shortened V by 6 bases and J by 4 bases, and 16 bases separated the two germline ends. The CDR3 covers 14 residues. Germline V CDR1 and CDR2: SQVTM, ANQGSEA.

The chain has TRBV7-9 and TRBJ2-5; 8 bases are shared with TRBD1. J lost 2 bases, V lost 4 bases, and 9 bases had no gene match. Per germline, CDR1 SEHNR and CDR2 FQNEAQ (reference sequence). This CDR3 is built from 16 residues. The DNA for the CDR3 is TGTGCCAGCAGCTCACGGCGGGACAGGCGGCAAGAGACCCAGTACTTC. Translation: CASSSRRDRRQETQYF.

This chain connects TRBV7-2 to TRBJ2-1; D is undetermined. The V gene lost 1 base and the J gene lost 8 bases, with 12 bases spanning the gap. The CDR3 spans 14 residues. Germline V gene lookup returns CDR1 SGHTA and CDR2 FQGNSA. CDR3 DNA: TGTGCCAGCAGCTTAGATCCTAACTCCTATGAGCAGTTCTTC. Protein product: CASSLDPNSYEQFF.

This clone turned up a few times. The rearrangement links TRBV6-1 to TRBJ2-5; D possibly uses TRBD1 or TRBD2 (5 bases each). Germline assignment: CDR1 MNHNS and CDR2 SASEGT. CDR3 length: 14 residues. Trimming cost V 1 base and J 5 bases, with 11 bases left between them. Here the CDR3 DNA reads TGTGCCAGCAGTGAAGACCTAGAGGGGGAGACCCAGTACTTC. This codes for CASSEDLEGETQYF.

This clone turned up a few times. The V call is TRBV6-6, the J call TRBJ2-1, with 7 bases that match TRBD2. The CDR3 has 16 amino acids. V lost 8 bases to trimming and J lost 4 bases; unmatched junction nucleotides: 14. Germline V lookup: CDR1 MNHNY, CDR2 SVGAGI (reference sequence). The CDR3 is CASATSLSGGYNEQFF. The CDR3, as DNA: TGTGCCAGCGCAACGTCCCTATCGGGGGGTTACAATGAGCAGTTCTTC.

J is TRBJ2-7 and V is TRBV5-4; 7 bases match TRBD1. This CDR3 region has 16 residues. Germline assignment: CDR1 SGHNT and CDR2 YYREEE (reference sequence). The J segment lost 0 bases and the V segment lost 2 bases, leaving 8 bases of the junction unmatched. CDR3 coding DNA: TGTGCCAGCAGCTTTTTAAAGGCAGGGGGCTCCTACGAGCAGTACTTC. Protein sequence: CASSFLKAGGSYEQYF.

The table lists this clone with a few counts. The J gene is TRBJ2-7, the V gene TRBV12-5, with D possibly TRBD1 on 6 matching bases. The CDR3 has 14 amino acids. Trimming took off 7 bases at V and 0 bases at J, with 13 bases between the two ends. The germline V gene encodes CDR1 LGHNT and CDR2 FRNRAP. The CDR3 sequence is CASALDSPSYEQYF. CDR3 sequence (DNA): TGTGCTAGTGCCCTGGACAGTCCCTCCTACGAGCAGTACTTC.

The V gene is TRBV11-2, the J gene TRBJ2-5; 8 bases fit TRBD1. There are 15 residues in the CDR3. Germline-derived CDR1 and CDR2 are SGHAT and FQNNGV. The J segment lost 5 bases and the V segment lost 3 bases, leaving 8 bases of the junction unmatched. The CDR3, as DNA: TGTGCCAGCAGCTTTGTGCAGGGGGCTTGGGAGACCCAGTACTTC. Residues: CASSFVQGAWETQYF.